This entry features one T cell receptor beta chain sequence. This CDR3 fails to terminate in the conserved phenylalanine or tryptophan, so it likely reflects a read error. Unsorted whole blood supplied the blood RNA, and germline DNA was isolated too. The data were obtained in a study of tumor-infiltrating lymphocytes in primary liver carcinoma. cDNA specific to TCR beta was made from approximately 0.55 ug of total RNA, with a constant-region primer employed for priming. Slightly modified ARM-PCR, run as three nested multiplex PCR rounds, produced the TCR beta libraries. PCR rounds one and two used TRBV1-TRBV30 forward primers with a C-beta reverse primer for 10 cycles each. TCRdb independently ran MiXCR on the multiplex PCR reads; one entry per CDR3 protein. This sample has 300,000 to 350,000 distinct CDR3 sequences, with approximately 65% found just once. Deletions cut 8 bases from V and 7 bases from J, with 14 bases between. Per germline, CDR1 WSHSY and CDR2 SAAADI. This CDR3 has 12 amino acids.

Source material: peripheral blood. The source is a man between 35 and 55 years old with primary liver carcinoma and hepatitis B virus infection. This chain connects TRBV10-2 to TRBJ2-5; D gene ambiguous. CDR3 DNA sequence: TGCGCCAGCCAACATGGCCCAGGGACCCAGTACTTA. Protein product: CASQHGPGTQYL.